Described below is a single TCR beta chain sequence and its context. What it recognizes is unknown. The sample originates from a study of cytomegalovirus exposure and HLA in healthy donors. This CDR3 has 15 residues. From germline, CDR1 is SGDLS and CDR2 YYNGEE. The trim removed 4 bases at V and 7 bases at J, leaving 8 bases unmatched. The PCR contained 60 Vbeta and 13 Jbeta primers. In the original workflow: As a later analysis found, there were 70 million to 100 million unique TCR beta chains, of which roughly 11 million were shared. Some clones are missing from TCRdb's copy, which holds only in-frame ones; the method was immunoSEQ multiplex PCR. V and J calls and clone size are given by that table; D and trimming were obtained from the DNA. Among 100,000 or so clones listed, 76% were seen once. Overall study results and limits: It was reported that the classifier diagnosed cytomegalovirus status with high specificity and sensitivity in both the original and validation cohorts. It was only CMV serostatus that was available as immune exposure information. The authors enumerated over 150 TCR beta chains as linked to cytomegalovirus.

This TCR was recovered from a woman aged 40 to 50 in good health and CMV-seropositive. This chain uses TRBV9 with TRBJ2-7; 13 bases match TRBD2. Source material: PBMCs. The CDR3 here is CASSTTSGGAFEQYF. The DNA of the CDR3 is TGTGCCAGCAGCACCACTAGCGGGGGGGCCTTTGAGCAGTACTTC.